This TCR beta chain was identified in a study of T cell responses to AZD1222 COVID-19 vaccine. Across the study: Investigators merged groups given second doses at roughly 4 or roughly 12 weeks. General study results and limits: None of the repertoires were sampled until the peak T cell response had passed.

A remark on this clone: The antigen is unknown.

Some clones are missing from TCRdb's copy, which holds only in-frame ones; the method was immunoSEQ multiplex PCR. Among 100,000 to 150,000 clones listed, about nine tenths were seen once. With V trimmed by 0 bases and J by 2 bases, 3 bases remained unmatched. The CDR3 contains 16 residues. Germline V gene sequence: CDR1 SGHTS, CDR2 YDEGEE. The genes are TRBV5-8 and TRBJ1-2, with 11 bases aligning to TRBD1. Sequenced material: peripheral blood, taken on day 0 of AZD1222 vaccination. This sequence was found in an adult in good health. The CDR3 DNA is TGTGCCAGCAGCTTGGAGGGGACAGGGGGGAACTATGGCTACACCTTC. Residues: CASSLEGTGGNYGYTF.